This T cell receptor beta chain emerged from a study of control samples from healthy donors and cancer patients. CDR3 length equals 15 residues. The germline V and J ends were trimmed by 0 bases and 5 bases, with 11 bases remaining between them. Germline CDR1 reads LGHDT; CDR2 reads YNNKEL (reference sequence). Assay used: immunoSEQ multiplex PCR; TCRdb lists only in-frame clones, some missing. The table has about 160,000 clones, 85% to 95% seen once. The sequence came from a woman aged 40 to 49 in good health. Sequenced sample: blood. The J gene is TRBJ2-1, the V gene TRBV3-1 (or the pseudogene TRBV3-2); D not resolved. The CDR3 sequence: CASSQDVGRNNEQFF. CDR3 DNA sequence: TGTGCCAGCAGCCAAGATGTCGGTAGAAACAATGAGCAGTTCTTC.